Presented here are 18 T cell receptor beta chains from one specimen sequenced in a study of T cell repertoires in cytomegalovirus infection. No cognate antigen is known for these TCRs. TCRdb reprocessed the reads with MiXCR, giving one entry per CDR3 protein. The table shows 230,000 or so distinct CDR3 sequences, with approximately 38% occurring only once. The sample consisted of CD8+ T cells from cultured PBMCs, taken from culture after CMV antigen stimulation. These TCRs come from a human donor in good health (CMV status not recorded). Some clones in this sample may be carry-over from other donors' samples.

In DNA form, the CDR3 reads TGTGCCAGCAGCCCGCCGACTAGCGGGTTCGCGGAGACCCAGTACTTC. It encodes CASSPPTSGFAETQYF. The chain employs TRBV7-9 and TRBJ2-5; 10 bases line up with TRBD2. Germline V gives CDR1 SEHNR, CDR2 FQNEAQ (reference sequence). CDR3 length equals 16 residues. The junction had 11 bases not matched to a gene; V was cut back by 5 bases and J by 5 bases.

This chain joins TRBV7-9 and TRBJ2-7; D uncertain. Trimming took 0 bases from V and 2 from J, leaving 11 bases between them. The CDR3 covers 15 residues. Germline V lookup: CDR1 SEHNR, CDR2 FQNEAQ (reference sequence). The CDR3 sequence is CASSLAVDGTYEQYF. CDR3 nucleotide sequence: TGTGCCAGCAGCTTAGCGGTCGATGGGACCTACGAGCAGTACTTC.

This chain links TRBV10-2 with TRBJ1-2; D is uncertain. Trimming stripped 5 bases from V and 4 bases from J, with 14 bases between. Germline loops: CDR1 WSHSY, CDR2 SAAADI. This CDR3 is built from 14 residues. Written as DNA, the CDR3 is TGCGCCAGCAGTCTAGCAGGAACCTCCTATGGCTACACCTTC. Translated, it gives CASSLAGTSYGYTF.

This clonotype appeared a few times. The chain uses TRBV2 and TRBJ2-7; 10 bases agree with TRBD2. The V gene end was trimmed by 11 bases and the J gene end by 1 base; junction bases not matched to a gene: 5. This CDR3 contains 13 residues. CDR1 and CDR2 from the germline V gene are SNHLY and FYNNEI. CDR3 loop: CASLAGPSYEQYF. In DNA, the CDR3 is TGTGCCTCACTAGCGGGGCCATCCTACGAGCAGTACTTC.

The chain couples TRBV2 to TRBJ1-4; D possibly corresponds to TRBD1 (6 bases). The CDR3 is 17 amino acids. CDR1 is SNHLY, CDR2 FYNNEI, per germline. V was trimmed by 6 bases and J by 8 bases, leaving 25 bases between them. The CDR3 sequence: CASSVRAGEGRWEKLFF. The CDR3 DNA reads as TGTGCCAGCAGCGTTAGGGCAGGGGAAGGTCGTTGGGAAAAACTGTTTTTT.

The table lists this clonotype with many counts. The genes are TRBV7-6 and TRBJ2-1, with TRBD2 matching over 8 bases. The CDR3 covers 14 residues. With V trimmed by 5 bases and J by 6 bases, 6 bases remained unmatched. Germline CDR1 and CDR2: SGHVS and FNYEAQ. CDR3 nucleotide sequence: TGTGCCAGCAGCCCGGGGGGGGGGGTCAATGAGCAGTTCTTC. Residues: CASSPGGGVNEQFF.

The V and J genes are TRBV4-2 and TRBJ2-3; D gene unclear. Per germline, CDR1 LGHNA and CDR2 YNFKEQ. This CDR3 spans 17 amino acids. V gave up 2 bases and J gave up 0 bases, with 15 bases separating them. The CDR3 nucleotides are TGTGCCAGCAGCCAATACGGACCTCGATCTAGCACAGATACGCAGTATTTT. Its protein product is CASSQYGPRSSTDTQYF.

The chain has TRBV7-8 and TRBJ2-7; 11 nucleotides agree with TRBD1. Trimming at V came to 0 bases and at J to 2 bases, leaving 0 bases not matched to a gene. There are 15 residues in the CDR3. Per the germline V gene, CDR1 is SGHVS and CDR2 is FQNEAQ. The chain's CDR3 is CASSLAGQGAYEQYF. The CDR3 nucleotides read TGTGCCAGCAGCTTAGCGGGACAGGGGGCCTACGAGCAGTACTTC.

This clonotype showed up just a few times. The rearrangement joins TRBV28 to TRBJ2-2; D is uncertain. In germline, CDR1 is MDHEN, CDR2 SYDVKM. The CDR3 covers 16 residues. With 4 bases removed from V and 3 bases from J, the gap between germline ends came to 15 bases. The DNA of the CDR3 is TGTGCCAGCAGTTGGGTCCCGCCCTGGGACACCGGGGAGCTGTTTTTT. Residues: CASSWVPPWDTGELFF.

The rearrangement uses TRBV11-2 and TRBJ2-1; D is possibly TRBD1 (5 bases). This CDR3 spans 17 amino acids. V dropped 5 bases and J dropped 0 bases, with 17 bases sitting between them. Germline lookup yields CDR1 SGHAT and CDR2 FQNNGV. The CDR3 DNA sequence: TGTGCCAGCAGCCATTTAGGGCGGACACTCTCCTACAATGAGCAGTTCTTC. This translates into CASSHLGRTLSYNEQFF.

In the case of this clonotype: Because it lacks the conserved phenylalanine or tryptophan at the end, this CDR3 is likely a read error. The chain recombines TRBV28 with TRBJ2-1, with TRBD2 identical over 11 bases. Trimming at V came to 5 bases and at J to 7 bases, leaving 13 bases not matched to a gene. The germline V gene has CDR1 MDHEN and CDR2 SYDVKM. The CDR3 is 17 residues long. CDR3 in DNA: TGTGCCAGCAGTCCCGTAGGTAGGACTAGCGGGCGGAATGAGCAGTTCTTA. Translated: CASSPVGRTSGRNEQFL.

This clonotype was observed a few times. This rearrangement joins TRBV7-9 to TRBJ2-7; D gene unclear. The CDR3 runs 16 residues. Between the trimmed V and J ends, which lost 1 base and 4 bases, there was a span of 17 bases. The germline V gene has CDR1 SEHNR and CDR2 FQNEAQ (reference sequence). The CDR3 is CASSLDPQGIGYEQYF. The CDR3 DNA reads TGTGCCAGCAGCTTAGACCCCCAAGGGATCGGGTACGAGCAGTACTTC.

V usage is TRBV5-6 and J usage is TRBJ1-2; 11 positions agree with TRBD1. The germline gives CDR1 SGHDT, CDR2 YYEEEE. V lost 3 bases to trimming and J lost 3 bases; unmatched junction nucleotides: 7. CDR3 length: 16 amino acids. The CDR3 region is CASSSGWTGGYYGYTF. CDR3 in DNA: TGTGCCAGCAGCTCTGGGTGGACAGGGGGCTACTATGGCTACACCTTC.

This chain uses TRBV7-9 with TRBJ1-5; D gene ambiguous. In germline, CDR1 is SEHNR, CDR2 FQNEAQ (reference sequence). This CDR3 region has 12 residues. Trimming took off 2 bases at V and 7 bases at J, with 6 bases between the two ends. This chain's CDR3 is CASSLSEQPQHF. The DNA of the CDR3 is TGTGCCAGCAGCTTATCAGAACAGCCCCAGCATTTT. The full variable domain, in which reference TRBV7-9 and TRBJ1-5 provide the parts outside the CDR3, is DTGVSQNPRHKITKRGQNVTFRCDPISEHNRLYWYRQTLGQGPEFLTYFQNEAQLEKSRLLSDRFSAERPKGSFSTLEIQRTEQGDSAMYLCASSLSEQPQHFGDGTRLSIL.

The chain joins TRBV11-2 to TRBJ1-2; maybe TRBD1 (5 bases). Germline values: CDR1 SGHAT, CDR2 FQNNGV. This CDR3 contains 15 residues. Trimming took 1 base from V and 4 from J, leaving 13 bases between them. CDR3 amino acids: CASSLGWDRIYGYTF. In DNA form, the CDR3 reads TGTGCCAGCAGCTTAGGATGGGACCGCATCTATGGCTACACCTTC.

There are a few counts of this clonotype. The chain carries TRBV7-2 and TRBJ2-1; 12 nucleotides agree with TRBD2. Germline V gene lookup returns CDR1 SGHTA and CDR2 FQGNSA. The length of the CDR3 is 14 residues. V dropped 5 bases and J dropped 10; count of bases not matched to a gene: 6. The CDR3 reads CASSILAGGEEQFF. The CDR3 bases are TGTGCCAGCAGCATACTAGCGGGGGGTGAGGAGCAGTTCTTC.

CDR3 bases: TGTGCCAGCAGTGGACTAGCGGGAGGGGCCGGGGAGCTGTTTTTT. Its protein product is CASSGLAGGAGELFF. The genes are TRBV2 and TRBJ2-2, with 14 bases lining up with TRBD2. V shed 4 bases, J shed 6 bases, and the junction held 1 base outside the gene matches. This CDR3 is built from 15 residues. Germline CDR1 and CDR2: SNHLY and FYNNEI.

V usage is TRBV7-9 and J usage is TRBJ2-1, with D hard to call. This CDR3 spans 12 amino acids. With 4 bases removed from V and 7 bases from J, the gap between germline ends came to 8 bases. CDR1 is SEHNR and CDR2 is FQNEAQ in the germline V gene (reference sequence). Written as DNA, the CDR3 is TGTGCCAGCAGCTCGGCCTTAAATGAGCAGTTCTTC. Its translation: CASSSALNEQFF. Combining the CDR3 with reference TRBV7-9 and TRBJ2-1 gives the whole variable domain DTGVSQNPRHKITKRGQNVTFRCDPISEHNRLYWYRQTLGQGPEFLTYFQNEAQLEKSRLLSDRFSAERPKGSFSTLEIQRTEQGDSAMYLCASSSALNEQFFGPGTRLTVL.